Below, one T cell receptor beta chain is given with its context. Its matching antigen is unknown. Each CDR3 protein gets one entry after TCRdb re-called the 5' RACE reads with MiXCR. The sample shows 75,000 to 85,000 distinct CDR3 sequences, around 21% of them seen only once. Time point indicated: sample taken at primary tumor resection. Without sorting, whole RNA was sequenced from tumor, nontumor lung or frozen PBMC. Untreated early-stage non-small cell lung cancer patients, 70 to 85 in total, were the donors. The sample comes from a study of spatial heterogeneity in lung cancer. Whole-study results and caveats: Ubiquitous expanded tumor TCRs appeared in blood more at resection than follow-up.

Trimming took off 3 bases at V and 8 bases at J, with 12 bases between the two ends. Germline assignment: CDR1 SNHLY and CDR2 FYNNEI. The CDR3 runs 13 residues. This TCR was sampled from a male donor with early-stage non-small cell lung cancer. The chain employs TRBV2 and TRBJ2-3; D may be TRBD2 (6 bases). The sequencing here drew on PBMCs, taken at surgery. The CDR3 DNA sequence: TGTGCCAGCAGTGAGTATGCTAGCGCTACGCAGTATTTT. It encodes CASSEYASATQYF.